This passage covers 2 T cell receptor beta chains from one sample sequenced in a study of cytomegalovirus exposure and HLA in healthy donors. It was with 60 Vbeta and 13 Jbeta primers that the PCR ran. Assay: immunoSEQ multiplex PCR; the TCRdb copy retains only in-frame clones and omits some. Of approximately 75,000 clones in the sample, 75% to 85% are singletons; the top ten hold over 15%. Sequencing input: PBMCs. Source of these receptors: a man aged 70-80 years in good health and CMV-seropositive.

V and J are TRBV6-5 and TRBJ2-3; TRBD2 might be the D (5 bases). Germline-derived CDR1 and CDR2 are MNHEY and SVGAGI. Deletions cut 2 bases from V and 2 bases from J, with 11 bases between. The CDR3 spans 15 residues. The CDR3 sequence: CASSYAGLNTDTQYF. The CDR3 DNA sequence: TGTGCCAGCAGTTACGCGGGCCTGAACACAGATACGCAGTATTTT.

The rearrangement uses TRBV9 and TRBJ2-6; D is possibly TRBD1 (6 bases). This CDR3 is 18 amino acids long. Trimming stripped 4 bases from V and 0 bases from J, with 17 bases between. Germline lookup yields CDR1 SGDLS and CDR2 YYNGEE. CDR3 sequence reads: CASSRRGLSYSGANVLTF. CDR3 in DNA: TGTGCCAGCAGCCGCAGGGGCCTCTCTTACTCTGGGGCCAACGTCCTGACTTTC.